Each of the 8 T cell receptor beta chains below was sequenced from the same sample in a study of T cell responses to AZD1222 COVID-19 vaccine. Only in-frame clones appear in the TCRdb table, and some are missing; sequencing was by immunoSEQ multiplex PCR. Of under 200,000 clones in the sample, approximately 90% were seen once. The sequences come from peripheral blood, collected 28 days after the second AZD1222 dose. All receptors derive from an adult who received the AZD1222 COVID-19 vaccine.

The rearrangement uses TRBV5-6 and TRBJ2-5; D is unclear. Germline-derived CDR1 and CDR2 are SGHDT and YYEEEE. The germline V and J ends were trimmed by 1 base and 3 bases, with 7 bases remaining between them. CDR3 length equals 13 residues. The CDR3 coding sequence is TGTGCCAGCAGCTTGCTTGGGGAAGAGACCCAGTACTTC. Its protein product is CASSLLGEETQYF. Full variable domain (outside the CDR3, taken from reference TRBV5-6 and TRBJ2-5): DAGVTQSPTHLIKTRGQQVTLRCSPKSGHDTVSWYQQALGQGPQFIFQYYEEEERQRGNFPDRFSGHQFPNYSSELNVNALLLGDSALYLCASSLLGEETQYFGPGTRLLVL.

The chain is built from TRBV9 and TRBJ1-5, with D possibly matching TRBD1 (6 bases). Trimming took off 3 bases at V and 4 bases at J, with 11 bases between the two ends. The germline CDR1 and CDR2 sequences are SGDLS and YYNGEE. This CDR3 region has 14 residues. In nucleotides, the CDR3 is TGTGCCAGCAGCGGGCGGGGGGCAAATCAGCCCCAGCATTTT. Translated, it gives CASSGRGANQPQHF.

This chain links TRBV7-3 with TRBJ1-1; 7 bases align to TRBD1. CDR3 length: 13 amino acids. V shed 5 bases and J 6 bases; nucleotides not matched to a gene: 6. The V gene's germline CDR1 is SGHTA and CDR2 FQGTGA. The CDR3 coding sequence is TGTGCCAGCAGCCTTCAGGGGGTCGCTGAAGCTTTCTTT. This codes for CASSLQGVAEAFF.

This clone is a singleton in its sample. The rearrangement joins TRBV18 to TRBJ1-4; D is ambiguous. The V gene lost 3 bases and the J gene lost 0 bases, with 5 bases spanning the gap. The CDR3 spans 14 residues. Germline CDR1 KGHSH, CDR2 LQKENI. DNA of the CDR3: TGTGCCAGCTCACCGGGTCCAACTAATGAAAAACTGTTTTTT. Protein: CASSPGPTNEKLFF. Variable domain in full (rest from reference TRBV18 and TRBJ1-4): NAGVMQNPRHLVRRRGQEARLRCSPMKGHSHVYWYRQLPEEGLKFMVYLQKENIIDESGMPKERFSAEFPKEGPSILRIQQVVRGDSAAYFCASSPGPTNEKLFFGSGTQLSVL.

The chain couples TRBV7-9 to TRBJ2-7; no clear D. CDR3 length equals 12 residues. The germline V and J ends were trimmed by 5 bases and 3 bases, with 8 bases remaining between them. Germline V lookup: CDR1 SEHNR, CDR2 FQNEAQ (reference sequence). The CDR3 bases are TGTGCCAGCAGCCCCCCCGGCTACGAGCAGTACTTC. It encodes CASSPPGYEQYF. Full variable domain (outside the CDR3, taken from reference TRBV7-9 and TRBJ2-7): DTGVSQNPRHKITKRGQNVTFRCDPISEHNRLYWYRQTLGQGPEFLTYFQNEAQLEKSRLLSDRFSAERPKGSFSTLEIQRTEQGDSAMYLCASSPPGYEQYFGPGTRLTVT.

The gene calls are TRBV5-1 and TRBJ2-5; 7 bases line up with TRBD1. In germline, CDR1 is SGHRS, CDR2 YFSETQ. The CDR3 has 16 amino acids. The J segment lost 1 base and the V segment lost 4 bases, leaving 10 bases of the junction unmatched. For the CDR3, the DNA is TGCGCCAGCAGCCCGGACAGGCGGAGCGCCCAAGAGACCCAGTACTTC. Protein: CASSPDRRSAQETQYF.

The chain combines TRBV7-6 with TRBJ1-5; the D is unclear. The CDR3 has 17 amino acids. Germline V gene lookup returns CDR1 SGHVS and CDR2 FNYEAQ. The germline V and J ends were trimmed by 1 base and 0 bases, with 13 bases remaining between them. CDR3 region: CASSLEEGLISNQPQHF. The CDR3 region has the DNA TGTGCCAGCAGCTTAGAAGAGGGATTAATTAGCAATCAGCCCCAGCATTTT.

This clone was detected only once. The rearrangement links TRBV6-6 to TRBJ1-2; D unresolved. Germline values: CDR1 MNHNY, CDR2 SVGAGI (reference sequence). V lost 5 bases and J lost 0, with 4 bases in between. This CDR3 comprises 12 residues. The CDR3 DNA sequence: TGTGCCAGCAGTCGGGCTAACTATGGCTACACCTTC. The encoded protein is CASSRANYGYTF.